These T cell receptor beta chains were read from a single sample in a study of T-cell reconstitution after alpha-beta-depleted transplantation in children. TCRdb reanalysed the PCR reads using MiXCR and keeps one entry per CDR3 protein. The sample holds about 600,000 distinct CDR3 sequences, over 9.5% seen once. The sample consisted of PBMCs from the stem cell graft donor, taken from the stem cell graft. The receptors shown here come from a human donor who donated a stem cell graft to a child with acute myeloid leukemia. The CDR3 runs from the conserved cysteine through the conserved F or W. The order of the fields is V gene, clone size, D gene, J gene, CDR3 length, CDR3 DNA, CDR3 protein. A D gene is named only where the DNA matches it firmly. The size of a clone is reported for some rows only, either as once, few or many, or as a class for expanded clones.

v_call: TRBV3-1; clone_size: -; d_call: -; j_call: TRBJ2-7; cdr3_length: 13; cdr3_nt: TGTGCCAGCAGCCCTGGACTCCTCTACGAGCAGTACTTC; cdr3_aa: CASSPGLLYEQYF
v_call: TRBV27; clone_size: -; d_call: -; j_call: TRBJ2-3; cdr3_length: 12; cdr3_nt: TGTGCCACCTCCCAGAATTCAGATACGCAGTATTTT; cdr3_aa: CATSQNSDTQYF
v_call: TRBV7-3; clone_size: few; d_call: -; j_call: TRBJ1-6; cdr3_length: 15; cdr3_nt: TGTGCCAGCAGCTTAGATTGGGGGGCTAATTCACCCCTCCACTTT; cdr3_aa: CASSLDWGANSPLHF
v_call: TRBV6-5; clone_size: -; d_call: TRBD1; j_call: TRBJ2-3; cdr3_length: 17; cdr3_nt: TGTGCCAGCAGTTACTCGACGACAGGGAAAGCCCCCCCGACGCAGTATTTT; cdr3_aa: CASSYSTTGKAPPTQYF
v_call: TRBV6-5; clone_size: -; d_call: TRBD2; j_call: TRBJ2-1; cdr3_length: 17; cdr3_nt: TGTGCCAGCAGTTATAGGTCTCGAGCGGGAGCTTACAATGAGCAGTTCTTC; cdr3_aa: CASSYRSRAGAYNEQFF
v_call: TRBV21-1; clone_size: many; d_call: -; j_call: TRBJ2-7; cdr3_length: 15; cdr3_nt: TGTGCCAGCAGCAAACTACGGGAGCTCCCCTACGAGCAGTACTTC; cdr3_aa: CASSKLRELPYEQYF
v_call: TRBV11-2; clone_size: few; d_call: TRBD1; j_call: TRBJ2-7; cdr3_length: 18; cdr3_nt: TGTGCCAGCAGCCTTTCCGGGACAGGGGAAGCTGGGGGCAACGAGCAGTACTTC; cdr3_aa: CASSLSGTGEAGGNEQYF
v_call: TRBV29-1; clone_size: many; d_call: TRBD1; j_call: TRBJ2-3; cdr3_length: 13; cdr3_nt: TGCAGCGTTGTCCAGGGGGCTCCAGATACGCAGTATTTT; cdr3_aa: CSVVQGAPDTQYF
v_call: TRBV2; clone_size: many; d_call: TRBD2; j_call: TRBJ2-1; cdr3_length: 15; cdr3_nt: TGTGCCAGCCTCGGTAGCGGGGGGTCCTACAATGAGCAGTTCTTC; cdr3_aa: CASLGSGGSYNEQFF
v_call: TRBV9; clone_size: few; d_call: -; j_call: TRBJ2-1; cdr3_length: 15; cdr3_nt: TGTGCCAGCAGCGTGGGGGGGCGGGAGAGCAATGAGCAGTTCTTC; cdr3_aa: CASSVGGRESNEQFF
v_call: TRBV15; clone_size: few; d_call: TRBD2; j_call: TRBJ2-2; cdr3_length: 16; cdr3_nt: TGTGCCACCAGCAGTCTAGCGGGATCGCTCACCGGGGAGCTGTTTTTT; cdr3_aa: CATSSLAGSLTGELFF
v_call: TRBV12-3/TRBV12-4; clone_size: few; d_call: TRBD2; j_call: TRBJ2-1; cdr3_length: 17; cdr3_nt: TGTGCCAGCAGTTTCAGCCTAGCGGGAGCAGGGTACAATGAGCAGTTCTTC; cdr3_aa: CASSFSLAGAGYNEQFF
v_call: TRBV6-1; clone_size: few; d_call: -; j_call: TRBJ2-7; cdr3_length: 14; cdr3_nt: TGTGCCAGCAGGAGGGGGTTATCGGTCTACGAGCAGTACTTC; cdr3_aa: CASRRGLSVYEQYF
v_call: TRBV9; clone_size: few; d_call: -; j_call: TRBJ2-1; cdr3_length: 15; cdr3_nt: TGTGCCAGCAGCGTAGGGGTTCCATCCTACAATGAGCAGTTCTTC; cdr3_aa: CASSVGVPSYNEQFF
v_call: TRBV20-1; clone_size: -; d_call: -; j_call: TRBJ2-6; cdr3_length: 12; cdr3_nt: TGCAGTGCTAGATACACGGCCAACGTCCTGACTTTC; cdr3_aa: CSARYTANVLTF
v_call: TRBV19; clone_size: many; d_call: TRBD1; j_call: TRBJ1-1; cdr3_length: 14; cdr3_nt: TGTGCCAGTAGTTTACAGAGGGGGCACACTGAAGCTTTCTTT; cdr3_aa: CASSLQRGHTEAFF
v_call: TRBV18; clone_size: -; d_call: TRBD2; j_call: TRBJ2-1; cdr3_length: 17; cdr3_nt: TGTGCCAGCTCACCAATAGGGCTAGCGGGCCCCTACAATGAGCAGTTCTTC; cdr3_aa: CASSPIGLAGPYNEQFF